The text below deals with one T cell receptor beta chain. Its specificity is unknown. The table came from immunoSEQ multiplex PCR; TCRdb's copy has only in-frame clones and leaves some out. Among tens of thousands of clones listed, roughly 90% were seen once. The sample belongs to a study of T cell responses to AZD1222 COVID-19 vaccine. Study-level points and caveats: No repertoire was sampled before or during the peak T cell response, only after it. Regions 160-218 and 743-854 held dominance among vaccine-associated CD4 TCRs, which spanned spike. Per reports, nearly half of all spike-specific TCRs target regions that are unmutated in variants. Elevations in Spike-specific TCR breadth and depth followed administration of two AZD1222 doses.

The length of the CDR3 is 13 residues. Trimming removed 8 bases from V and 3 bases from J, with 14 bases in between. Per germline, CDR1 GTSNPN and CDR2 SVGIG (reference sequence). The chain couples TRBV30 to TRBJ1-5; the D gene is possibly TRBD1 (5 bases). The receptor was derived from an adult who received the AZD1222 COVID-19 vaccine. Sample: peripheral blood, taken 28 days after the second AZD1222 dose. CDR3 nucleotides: TGTGCCGGATCGGTGGGGCACAATCAGCCCCAGCATTTT. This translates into CAGSVGHNQPQHF.